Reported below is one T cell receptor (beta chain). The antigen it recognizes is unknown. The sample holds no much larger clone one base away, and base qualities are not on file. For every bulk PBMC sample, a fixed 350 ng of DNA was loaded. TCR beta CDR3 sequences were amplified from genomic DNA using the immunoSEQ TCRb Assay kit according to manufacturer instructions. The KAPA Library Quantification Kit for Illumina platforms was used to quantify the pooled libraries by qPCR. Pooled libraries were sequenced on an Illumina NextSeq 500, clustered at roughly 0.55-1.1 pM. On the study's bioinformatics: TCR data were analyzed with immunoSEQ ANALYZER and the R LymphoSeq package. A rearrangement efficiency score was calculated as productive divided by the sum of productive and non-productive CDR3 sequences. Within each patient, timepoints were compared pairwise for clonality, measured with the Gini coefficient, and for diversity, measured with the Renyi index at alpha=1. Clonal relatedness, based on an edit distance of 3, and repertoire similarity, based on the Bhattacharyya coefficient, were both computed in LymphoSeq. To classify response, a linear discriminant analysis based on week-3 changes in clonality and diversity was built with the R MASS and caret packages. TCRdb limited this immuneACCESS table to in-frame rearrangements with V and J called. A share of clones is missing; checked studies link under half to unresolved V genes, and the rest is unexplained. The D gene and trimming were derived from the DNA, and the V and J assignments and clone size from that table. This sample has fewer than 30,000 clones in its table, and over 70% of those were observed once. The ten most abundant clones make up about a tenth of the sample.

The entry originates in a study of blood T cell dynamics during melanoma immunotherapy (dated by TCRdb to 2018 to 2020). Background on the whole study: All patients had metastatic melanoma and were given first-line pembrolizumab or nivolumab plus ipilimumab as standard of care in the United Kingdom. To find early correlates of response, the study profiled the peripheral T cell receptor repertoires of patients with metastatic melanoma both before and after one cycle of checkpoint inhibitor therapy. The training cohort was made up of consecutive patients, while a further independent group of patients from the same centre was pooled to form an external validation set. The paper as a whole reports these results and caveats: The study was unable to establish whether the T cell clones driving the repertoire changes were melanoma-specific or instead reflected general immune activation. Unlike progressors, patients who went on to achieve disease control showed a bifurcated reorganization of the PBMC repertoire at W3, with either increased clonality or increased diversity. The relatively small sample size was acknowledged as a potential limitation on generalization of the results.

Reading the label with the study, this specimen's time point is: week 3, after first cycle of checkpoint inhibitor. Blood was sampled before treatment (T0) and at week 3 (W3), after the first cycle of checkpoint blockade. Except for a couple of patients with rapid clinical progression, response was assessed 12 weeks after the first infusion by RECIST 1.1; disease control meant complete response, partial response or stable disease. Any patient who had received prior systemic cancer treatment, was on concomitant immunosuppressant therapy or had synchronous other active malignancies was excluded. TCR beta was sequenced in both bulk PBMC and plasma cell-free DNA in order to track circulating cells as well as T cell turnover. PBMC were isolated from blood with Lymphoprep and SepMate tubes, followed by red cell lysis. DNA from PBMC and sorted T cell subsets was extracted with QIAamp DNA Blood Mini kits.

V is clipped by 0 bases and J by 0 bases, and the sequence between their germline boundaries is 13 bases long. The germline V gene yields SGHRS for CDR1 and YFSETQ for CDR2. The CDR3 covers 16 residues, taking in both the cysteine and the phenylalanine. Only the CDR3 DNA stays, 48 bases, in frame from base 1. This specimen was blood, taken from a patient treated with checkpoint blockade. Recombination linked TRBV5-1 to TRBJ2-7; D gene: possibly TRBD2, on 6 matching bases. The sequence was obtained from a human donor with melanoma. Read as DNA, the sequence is TGCGCCAGCAGCTTGGATGGGGGGATGAGCTCCTACGAGCAGTACTTC. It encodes CASSLDGGMSSYEQYF.